These 4 T cell receptor beta chains were sequenced from one sample in a study of early T cells in non-severe SARS-CoV-2 infection. MiXCR, applied by TCRdb to the 5' RACE reads, yields one record per CDR3 protein. The sample contains about 27,000 distinct CDR3 sequences, roughly 5% of which appear only once. Specimen: whole blood. These receptors were collected from an adult who was a healthcare worker with PCR-confirmed SARS-CoV-2 infection or an uninfected control (not recorded which).

This clonotype came up many times. This chain links TRBV24-1 with TRBJ2-3; no definite D call. Germline CDR1 and CDR2: KGHDR and SFDVKD. The germline V and J ends were trimmed by 7 bases and 4 bases, with 11 bases remaining between them. The CDR3 loop spans 13 amino acids. The CDR3 protein is CATRSSASDTQYF. CDR3 bases: TGTGCCACCAGGAGTTCCGCATCAGATACGCAGTATTTT.

A few counts support this clonotype. This chain links TRBV24-1 with TRBJ2-3; TRBD2 might be the D (5 bases). The CDR3 length is 14 residues. Germline V gives CDR1 KGHDR, CDR2 SFDVKD. V dropped 6 bases and J dropped 2 bases, with 11 bases sitting between them. Here the CDR3 reads CATSRGTSTDTQYF. The DNA of the CDR3 is TGTGCCACCAGTCGGGGAACCTCCACAGATACGCAGTATTTT.

This clonotype showed up just a few times. The chain has TRBV19 and TRBJ1-4; D remains ambiguous. The ends were cut back, 5 bases at V and 3 bases at J, with 10 bases in the middle. The CDR3 runs 14 residues. Germline V CDR1 and CDR2: LNHDA, SQIVND (reference sequence). CDR3 in DNA: TGTGCCAGTAGTCCCCAGACGTCTAATGAAAAACTGTTTTTT. Protein product: CASSPQTSNEKLFF.

In this sample, this clonotype turned up a few times. The chain is built from TRBV20-1 and TRBJ1-2; D is undetermined. Germline assignment: CDR1 DFQATT and CDR2 SNEGSKA (reference sequence). V was pared by 6 bases and J by 0 bases, with 17 bases between. The CDR3 spans 15 residues. The CDR3 DNA is TGCAGTGCCCCCGGTCCTTCACGAGCTAACTATGGCTACACCTTC. Its protein is CSAPGPSRANYGYTF.